The T cell receptor (beta chain) described here comes from a study of shared clonotypes between healthy human individuals. At the level of the study: The plates for each donor numbered three CD4 naive, three CD4 memory, two CD8 naive and one CD8 memory.

Sequencing was performed with immunoSEQ multiplex PCR; in TCRdb, only in-frame clones are kept and a portion is missing. There are 650,000 to 750,000 clones in the sample; about three quarters occur only once, and about 1.8% lies in the top ten. Study-level points and caveats: An anticipated effect of sequencing depth on clonotype sharing among donors was recognized. A generally larger estimated richness was seen in naive subsets than in memory subsets.

V trimming: 7 bases; J trimming: 4 bases; junction bases outside the gene matches: 8. The CDR3 has 14 residues. Germline CDR1 SQVTM, CDR2 ANQGSEA. Concerning this clone itself: The antigen is undetermined.

Sequenced: memory CD4+ T cells sorted from blood. Subset of the sample: CD45RA-negative fraction. This TCR was sampled from a woman aged 25 to 39 in good health. This chain connects TRBV29-1 to TRBJ2-2, with TRBD2 matching 8 bases. Written as DNA, the CDR3 is TGCAGCGCCAAGCGGGAGAAGGGCACCGGGGAGCTGTTTTTT. Residues: CSAKREKGTGELFF.